This T cell receptor beta chain emerged from a study of prognosis after radiotherapy for stage I lung cancer. The overall study: Stereotactic body radiotherapy was given without concurrent therapy, and no patient received both at once.

CDR3 size: 19 residues. The germline gives CDR1 MGHRA, CDR2 YSYEKL. V lost 0 bases to trimming and J lost 7 bases; unmatched junction nucleotides: 14. Genomic DNA was the source, and TCR beta CDR3 was amplified from it by two-round multiplex PCR. First-round PCR amplification was performed with primers specific to each TRBV and TRBJ gene. In the second PCR round, amplification relied on universal primers. TCRdb called the multiplex PCR reads again in MiXCR, with one record for every CDR3 protein. The repertoire holds 15,000 to 20,000 distinct CDR3 sequences, with over 45% as singletons. This clonotype was counted a single time.

The chain couples TRBV4-1 to TRBJ2-1; 11 bases match TRBD2. The material sequenced was PBMCs, taken before or after stereotactic body radiation therapy (not recorded which). This clonotype was sampled from a donor aged 50 or older with non-small cell lung cancer. The CDR3 loop is CASSQDTGHTSGSSNEQFF. For the CDR3, the DNA is TGCGCCAGCAGCCAAGATACGGGACATACTAGCGGGAGTTCGAATGAGCAGTTCTTC.